This T cell receptor beta chain comes out of a study of post-analysis software for immune sequencing data. General study findings and limits: When the samples were clustered directly with F measure, those that had been prepared in the same batch showed strong co-clustering. Relative to controls, patients with multiple sclerosis showed significantly lower normalized Chao1 diversity. Higher frequency in patients than in controls was seen for roughly 5 TRBV segments, with TRBV5-6, TRBV5-1 and TRBV20-1 among them.

Built from TCR beta cDNA, the libraries had unique molecular identifiers in them. One entry per CDR3 protein results from TCRdb running MiXCR on the PCR reads. The sample records hundreds of thousands of distinct CDR3 sequences, about 53% being singletons. Germline V gene lookup returns CDR1 SGHTA and CDR2 FQGNSA. Trimming took 7 bases from V and 1 from J; bases not matched to a gene: 11. The CDR3 is made up of 17 amino acids. This clonotype has more than one count but fewer than ten. The antigen remains unidentified. The source is a girl aged 5-17 years with multiple sclerosis. The sequenced material came from blood. The genes are TRBV7-2 and TRBJ2-5; 11 bases map to TRBD2. The CDR3, as DNA: TGTGCCAGCATCCAAGGGGGACTAGCGGATATCCAAGAGACCCAGTACTTC. Translating gives CASIQGGLADIQETQYF.